One and the same sample provided the 31 T cell receptor beta chains below, sequenced in a study of technical replicates of blood from several donors. Clones were read by immunoSEQ multiplex PCR, and TCRdb kept only the in-frame ones, dropping some. The sample holds approximately 73,000 clones, around 92% seen once. The source material was T cells isolated from PBMCs. The receptors here all came from a human donor in good health.

This chain links TRBV7-3 with TRBJ2-3; perhaps TRBD1 as D (5 bases). Per the germline V gene, CDR1 is SGHTA and CDR2 is FQGTGA. The V end was cut by 2 bases, the J end by 0 bases, with 9 bases between. The CDR3 is made up of 15 amino acids. CDR3 protein: CASSLGAFSTDTQYF. In nucleotides, the CDR3 is TGTGCCAGCAGCTTAGGGGCCTTTAGCACAGATACGCAGTATTTT. Supplemented by reference TRBV7-3 and TRBJ2-3, the full variable domain reads GAGVSQTPSNKVTEKGKYVELRCDPISGHTALYWYRQSLGQGPEFLIYFQGTGAADDSGLPNDRFFAVRPEGSVSTLKIQRTERGDSAVYLCASSLGAFSTDTQYFGPGTRLTVL.

The chain is built from TRBV7-9 and TRBJ2-7; D might be TRBD2 (5 bases). The CDR3 totals 15 residues. CDR1 and CDR2 (germline): SEHNR, FQNEAQ (reference sequence). V lost 1 base, J lost 5 bases, and 15 bases lay in between. The CDR3 nucleotides read TGTGCCAGCAGCTTAGGTAAGAGGGAGATCCACGAGCAGTACTTC. Its protein is CASSLGKREIHEQYF.

The chain employs TRBV5-1 and TRBJ1-1, with a possible D match to TRBD1 (5 bases). CDR1 and CDR2 from the germline V gene are SGHRS and YFSETQ. With 3 bases removed from V and 7 bases from J, the gap between germline ends came to 16 bases. CDR3 length equals 14 residues. CDR3 coding DNA: TGCGCCAGCAGCTATACCAGGACAAACCTTGAAGCTTTCTTT. Translation gives CASSYTRTNLEAFF.

V and J are TRBV5-8 and TRBJ1-1; weak D call: TRBD1 (5 bases). Per germline, CDR1 SGHTS and CDR2 YDEGEE. The CDR3 is made up of 17 amino acids. With 6 bases removed from V and 1 base from J, the gap between germline ends came to 22 bases. In nucleotides, the CDR3 is TGTGCCAGCACCTACTGGTCTACAGGACGGTCGAACACTGAAGCTTTCTTT. Protein: CASTYWSTGRSNTEAFF.

This clone was seen a handful of times. CDR3 nucleotides: TGTGCCAGCAGTCAAAGGACAGGGGGGGACACCGGGGAGCTGTTTTTT. Protein: CASSQRTGGDTGELFF. V is TRBV28 and J is TRBJ2-2; 10 nucleotides align to TRBD1. J gave up 3 bases and V 5 bases, and 6 bases lay outside the gene matches. The CDR3 loop spans 16 amino acids. Germline CDR1 MDHEN, CDR2 SYDVKM.

The V and J genes are TRBV4-1 and TRBJ2-1, with TRBD2 matching 9 bases. CDR1 is MGHRA, CDR2 YSYEKL, per germline. The CDR3 is made up of 19 amino acids. V lost 5 bases to trimming and J lost 0 bases; unmatched junction nucleotides: 14. The CDR3 is CASSSRVAGVASSYNEQFF. The DNA of the CDR3 is TGCGCCAGCAGCTCTCGGGTAGCGGGAGTAGCGAGCTCCTACAATGAGCAGTTCTTC.

Only one count was recorded for this clone. The chain has TRBV27 and TRBJ2-3; 13 bases map to TRBD2. CDR3 length: 17 residues. V shed 7 bases, J shed 0 bases, and the junction held 7 bases outside the gene matches. Germline CDR1 reads MNHEY; CDR2 reads SMNVEV (reference sequence). CDR3 amino acids: CASTAPGLAGSTDTQYF. Written as DNA, the CDR3 is TGTGCCAGCACCGCGCCGGGACTAGCGGGAAGCACAGATACGCAGTATTTT.

The chain is built from TRBV27 and TRBJ2-7, with 7 positions matching TRBD2. Germline-derived CDR1 and CDR2 are MNHEY and SMNVEV (reference sequence). This CDR3 comprises 16 residues. The ends lost 1 base at V and 2 bases at J; junction bases unmatched: 8. As DNA, the CDR3 is TGTGCCAGCAGTTTATATTCTAGCGGTCCCACCTACGAGCAGTACTTC. This gives the protein CASSLYSSGPTYEQYF.

CDR3: CASSIGQGHSGANVLTF. CDR3 in DNA: TGTGCCAGTAGTATTGGACAGGGCCACTCTGGGGCCAACGTCCTGACTTTC. The chain recombines TRBV19 with TRBJ2-6; 8 bases line up with TRBD1. CDR1 LNHDA and CDR2 SQIVND come from the germline V gene (reference sequence). Germline trimming cut 3 bases from V and 0 bases from J; bases unmatched to any gene: 4. There are 17 residues in the CDR3.

The gene calls are TRBV27 and TRBJ2-1; 13 bases map to TRBD2. The V gene's germline CDR1 is MNHEY and CDR2 SMNVEV (reference sequence). CDR3 length: 17 residues. V was clipped by 6 bases and J by 8 bases; unmatched bases: 13. The CDR3 region has the DNA TGTGCCAGCAGGGTCCTATGGACTAGCGGGAGCTGGGATGAGCAGTTCTTC. Protein sequence: CASRVLWTSGSWDEQFF.

The chain has TRBV5-1 and TRBJ2-7; TRBD1 might be the D (5 bases). V gave up 0 bases and J gave up 2 bases, with 6 bases separating them. The CDR3 runs 13 residues. Germline V CDR1 and CDR2: SGHRS, YFSETQ. The CDR3 bases are TGCGCCAGCAGCTTGGGGGGCCCCTACGAGCAGTACTTC. Protein: CASSLGGPYEQYF.

The rearrangement links TRBV6-6 to TRBJ2-5, with 10 bases aligning to TRBD2. The CDR3 sequence is 16 residues long. V trimming: 2 bases; J trimming: 5 bases; junction bases outside the gene matches: 8. Germline loops: CDR1 MNHNY, CDR2 SVGAGI (reference sequence). The DNA of the CDR3 is TGTGCCAGCAGTTACCTTCCTAGCGGGAGAGAGGAGACCCAGTACTTC. This sequence encodes CASSYLPSGREETQYF.

V usage is TRBV6-5 and J usage is TRBJ2-1, with D possibly matching TRBD2 (5 bases). From germline, CDR1 is MNHEY and CDR2 SVGAGI. The CDR3 length is 16 residues. V was trimmed by 0 bases and J by 3 bases, leaving 12 bases between them. As DNA, the CDR3 is TGTGCCAGCAGTTACTCGGTGGGAGAGGTCTACAATGAGCAGTTCTTC. Residues: CASSYSVGEVYNEQFF.

J is TRBJ2-7 and V is TRBV21-1; the table's D call of TRBD2 was not tested on the DNA. TRBV21-1 is annotated as a pseudogene. The CDR3 sequence is 12 residues long. CDR3: CASSKGGYEQYF. In DNA form, the CDR3 reads TGTGCCAGCAGCAAAGGAGGGTACGAGCAGTACTTC.

Concerning this clone: Germline and junction disagree at one end, which may indicate a read error. V usage is TRBV7-7 and J usage is TRBJ2-7, with 9 bases fitting TRBD1. Germline lookup yields CDR1 SSHAT and CDR2 FNYEAQ (reference sequence). The CDR3 contains 18 residues. The CDR3 protein is CASSHKSAPGQGLYEQYF. DNA for the CDR3: TGTGCTAGCAGCCACAAATCTGCCCCGGGACAGGGTCTCTACGAGCAGTACTTC. Full variable domain (outside the CDR3, taken from reference TRBV7-7 and TRBJ2-7): GAGVSQSPRYKVTKRGQDVTLRCDPISSHATLYWYQQALGQGPEFLTYFNYEAQPDKSGLPSDRFSAERPEGSISTLTIQRTEQRDSAMYRCASSHKSAPGQGLYEQYFGPGTRLTVT.

The chain recombines TRBV11-2 with TRBJ2-5; no definite D call. With 4 bases removed from V and 1 base from J, the gap between germline ends came to 13 bases. This CDR3 has 15 residues. Germline CDR1 and CDR2: SGHAT and FQNNGV. The CDR3 is CASSSMTGTQETQYF. The CDR3 DNA is TGTGCCAGCAGCTCCATGACTGGTACCCAAGAGACCCAGTACTTC.

This rearrangement joins TRBV11-3 to TRBJ1-5; 8 bases line up with TRBD1. Germline values: CDR1 SGHNT, CDR2 YENEEA. This CDR3 is built from 18 residues. Trimming cost V 3 bases and J 2 bases; bases outside gene matches: 12. In DNA, the CDR3 is TGTGCCAGCAGCTTTAATGTGGGGACAGGTAATGGCAATCAGCCCCAGCATTTT. Translation: CASSFNVGTGNGNQPQHF. Together with reference TRBV11-3 and TRBJ1-5, the CDR3 gives the full variable domain: EAGVVQSPRYKIIEKKQPVAFWCNPISGHNTLYWYLQNLGQGPELLIRYENEEAVDDSQLPKDRFSAERLKGVDSTLKIQPAELGDSAVYLCASSFNVGTGNGNQPQHFGDGTRLSIL.

As DNA, the CDR3 is TGTGCCAGCAGTGTACTAGCGGGAGCTAGGGATGAGCAGTTCTTC. Residues: CASSVLAGARDEQFF. V is TRBV6-5 and J is TRBJ2-1, with 11 positions matching TRBD2. This CDR3 has 15 amino acids. From germline, CDR1 is MNHEY and CDR2 SVGAGI. J gave up 8 bases and V 5 bases, and 8 bases lay outside the gene matches.

The rearrangement links TRBV6-1 to TRBJ1-4; 10 nucleotides line up with TRBD1. V trimming: 10 bases; J trimming: 8 bases; junction bases outside the gene matches: 10. This CDR3 has 14 amino acids. The germline gives CDR1 MNHNS, CDR2 SASEGT. CDR3 sequence: CATNPGQGYEKLFF. DNA for the CDR3: TGTGCCACTAACCCGGGACAGGGGTACGAAAAACTGTTTTTT.

The rearrangement links TRBV4-1 to TRBJ2-7; D unresolved. This CDR3 spans 14 amino acids. From germline, CDR1 is MGHRA and CDR2 YSYEKL. V was shortened by 1 base and J by 0 bases, with 7 bases between the two germline ends. The CDR3 DNA reads TGCGCCAGCAGCCAAGCCCGGAGCTCCTACGAGCAGTACTTC. Its protein product is CASSQARSSYEQYF.

The gene calls are TRBV2 and TRBJ2-1, with 8 bases identical to TRBD2. The CDR3 loop spans 15 amino acids. The J segment lost 7 bases and the V segment lost 1 base, leaving 6 bases of the junction unmatched. Germline CDR1 is SNHLY and CDR2 is FYNNEI. This CDR3 is CASSEGGRPGNEQFF. The CDR3 DNA reads TGTGCCAGCAGTGAAGGCGGGAGGCCGGGGAATGAGCAGTTCTTC.

This chain connects TRBV6-1 to TRBJ2-1; D is uncertain. This CDR3 comprises 15 residues. Germline V gene lookup returns CDR1 MNHNS and CDR2 SASEGT. V lost 8 bases and J lost 0, with 14 bases in between. CDR3 nucleotide sequence: TGTGCCAGCGAGAGAGAGATCATCTCCTACAATGAGCAGTTCTTC. It specifies CASEREIISYNEQFF.

This sequence joins TRBV6-1 and TRBJ2-2; tentatively, D is TRBD1 (6 bases). Trimming removed 10 bases at V and 3 bases at J, with 12 bases between. The germline V gene encodes CDR1 MNHNS and CDR2 SASEGT. The CDR3 loop spans 13 amino acids. The CDR3 is CAMNTGYTGELFF. For the CDR3, the DNA is TGTGCCATGAATACAGGGTACACCGGGGAGCTGTTTTTT.

This clone was observed a handful of times. The chain links TRBV9 to TRBJ1-1, with 7 bases that match TRBD1. The V gene end was trimmed by 0 bases and the J gene end by 4 bases; junction bases not matched to a gene: 12. Per the germline V gene, CDR1 is SGDLS and CDR2 is YYNGEE. CDR3 length equals 17 residues. This CDR3 is CASSVGWGYRGGTEAFF. The CDR3 nucleotides are TGTGCCAGCAGCGTAGGGTGGGGGTACAGGGGTGGCACTGAAGCTTTCTTT. The full variable domain, its missing parts supplied by reference TRBV9 and TRBJ1-1, is DSGVTQTPKHLITATGQRVTLRCSPRSGDLSVYWYQQSLDQGLQFLIQYYNGEERAKGNILERFSAQQFPDLHSELNLSSLELGDSALYFCASSVGWGYRGGTEAFFGQGTRLTVV.

This clone was counted between two and nine times. CDR3 bases: TGTGCCAGCAGCGTAGGGGTAGCGGGACTTCAAGAGACCCAGTACTTC. Translated: CASSVGVAGLQETQYF. This sequence joins TRBV9 and TRBJ2-5; 8 bases map to TRBD2. The CDR3 is 16 residues long. V dropped 0 bases and J dropped 2; count of bases not matched to a gene: 6. In germline, CDR1 is SGDLS, CDR2 YYNGEE.

V usage is TRBV2 and J usage is TRBJ2-7; TRBD2 matches 11 bases. Looked up from germline, CDR1 is SNHLY and CDR2 is FYNNEI. V lost 3 bases to trimming and J lost 0 bases; unmatched junction nucleotides: 13. CDR3 length: 19 amino acids. The CDR3 coding sequence is TGTGCCAGCAGTGATGTATTCGGGACTAGCGGAATTCCCTCCTACGAGCAGTACTTC. It specifies CASSDVFGTSGIPSYEQYF.

The V call is TRBV4-1, the J call TRBJ1-1; the D is unclear. This CDR3 comprises 16 residues. Germline CDR1 is MGHRA and CDR2 is YSYEKL. Trimming removed 4 bases from V and 2 bases from J, with 17 bases in between. The CDR3 nucleotides read TGCGCCAGCAGCCCGGAGGGCCGGAAAGCTAACACTGAAGCTTTCTTT. It yields the protein CASSPEGRKANTEAFF.

The gene calls are TRBV28 and TRBJ2-7; D not certain. With 7 bases removed from V and 0 bases from J, the gap between germline ends came to 7 bases. The CDR3 spans 12 residues. Germline V gene data show CDR1 as MDHEN and CDR2 as SYDVKM. CDR3 residues: CASTGNSYEQYF. The DNA for the CDR3 is TGTGCCAGCACTGGCAACTCCTACGAGCAGTACTTC.

This chain links TRBV15 with TRBJ2-7; D call uncertain. This CDR3 spans 14 amino acids. Deletions cut 0 bases from V and 4 bases from J, with 10 bases between. CDR1 LNHNV and CDR2 YYDKDF come from the germline V gene (reference sequence). The CDR3 DNA reads TGTGCCACCAGCAGAGATTTTAGTGCTTACGAGCAGTACTTC. This codes for CATSRDFSAYEQYF.

The chain combines TRBV5-6 with TRBJ2-2; 11 nucleotides align to TRBD2. The CDR3 sequence is 16 residues long. V was pared by 6 bases and J by 3 bases, with 7 bases of the junction left unmatched. Germline V gene lookup returns CDR1 SGHDT and CDR2 YYEEEE. CDR3 nucleotides: TGTGCCAGCACTATTAGCGGGAGGGCCCACACCGGGGAGCTGTTTTTT. Translating gives CASTISGRAHTGELFF.

V is TRBV19 and J is TRBJ2-7; a weak D match, TRBD2 (5 bases). This CDR3 comprises 13 residues. Trimming shortened V by 7 bases and J by 0 bases, and 10 bases separated the two germline ends. Per germline, CDR1 LNHDA and CDR2 SQIVND (reference sequence). This CDR3 is CASKTGNSYEQYF. CDR3 nucleotide sequence: TGTGCCAGTAAGACGGGAAACTCCTACGAGCAGTACTTC.